These T cell receptor beta chains were read from a single sample in a study of blood T cell repertoires in COVID-19. Only in-frame clones appear in the TCRdb table, and some are missing; sequencing was by immunoSEQ multiplex PCR. The sample gives around 170,000 clones, about 86% of which show up once; around an eighth is in the top ten. The specimen was peripheral blood. The receptors were sampled from a man aged 30 to 39 with active or convalescent COVID-19. The conserved cysteine and the conserved F or W are not part of the CDR3 here. The order of the fields is J gene, V gene, CDR3 protein.

>TRBJ2-6|TRBV5-6
ASSFQGRGANVLT
>TRBJ1-2|TRBV9
ASSVTGQGNYGYT
>TRBJ1-5|TRBV12-3/TRBV12-4
ASSVGLGQPQH
>TRBJ1-1|TRBV6-5
ASSFGRVGATEAF
>TRBJ1-2|TRBV7-8
ASSQQGDGYT
>TRBJ2-1|TRBV30
AWSERGGRNEQF
>TRBJ2-6|TRBV10-2
ASSPAGANVLT
>TRBJ2-1|TRBV7-3
ASSTLAGATRNEQF
>TRBJ2-1|TRBV2
ASSRGLDLVGMGSKQF
>TRBJ2-3|TRBV9
ASSEAGRWDTQY
>TRBJ2-2|TRBV12-3/TRBV12-4
ASSSNTGELF
>TRBJ1-4|TRBV2
ASSEAVDWAGNEKLF
>TRBJ2-7|TRBV6-1
ASSVIAGGRGSYEQY
>TRBJ1-4|TRBV5-4
ASSLADRRNEKLF
>TRBJ2-7|TRBV30
AWTSKRGSYEQY
>TRBJ2-2|TRBV10-3
AISGGRSNTGELF
>TRBJ1-5|TRBV24-1
ATSGAGTAYSNQPQH
>TRBJ2-7|TRBV12-5
ASGDGGYEQY
>TRBJ1-1|TRBV28
ASSPGTGMNTEAF
>TRBJ2-3|TRBV7-9
ASRLIAGATTDTQY
>TRBJ1-5|TRBV27
ASSLSQGQGHQPQH
>TRBJ1-2|TRBV2
ASARQIPREGYT
>TRBJ1-1|TRBV10-3
AISLGQDRGAF
>TRBJ2-1|TRBV6-5
ASSYSTDFEF